The 15 T cell receptor beta chains reported below all come from one sample, sequenced in a study of blood T cells in healthy people across ages. Through a sample-barcoded 5' primer and a J-beta primer mix, a second PCR was run for about 6 to 11 cycles. From the 5' RACE reads, TCRdb called clonotypes with MiXCR, one entry per CDR3 protein. The profile covers more than 650,000 distinct CDR3 sequences, with around half appearing a single time and about 38% taken by the ten largest. What was sequenced was blood. The receptors here all came from a man older than 75 in good health.

V and J are TRBV4-2 and TRBJ2-7; 7 bases map to TRBD2. The trim removed 7 bases at V and 0 bases at J, leaving 15 bases unmatched. In germline, CDR1 is LGHNA, CDR2 YNFKEQ. The CDR3 is made up of 17 amino acids. The CDR3: CASTEKRVGGSSYEQYF. The CDR3, as DNA: TGTGCCAGCACCGAAAAGCGGGTGGGAGGGAGCTCCTACGAGCAGTACTTC.

The chain combines TRBV2 with TRBJ2-1; 12 bases map to TRBD2. The CDR3 extends over 14 amino acids. V lost 3 bases to trimming and J lost 7 bases; unmatched junction nucleotides: 1. CDR1 and CDR2 (germline): SNHLY, FYNNEI. CDR3 DNA sequence: TGTGCCAGCAGTGAGGGACTAGCGGGTAATGAGCAGTTCTTC. It yields the protein CASSEGLAGNEQFF.

This clonotype was observed a handful of times. J is TRBJ2-5 and V is TRBV15; D is possibly TRBD2 (5 bases). CDR3 length: 17 residues. Germline lookup yields CDR1 LNHNV and CDR2 YYDKDF (reference sequence). V was cut by 4 bases and J by 5 bases, with 23 bases left in between. In DNA form, the CDR3 reads TGTGCCACCAGCAACAGACCCGGAGGACTCCAAGCGGAGACCCAGTACTTC. Its translation: CATSNRPGGLQAETQYF. The full variable domain, rest sourced from reference TRBV15 and TRBJ2-5, is DAMVIQNPRYQVTQFGKPVTLSCSQTLNHNVMYWYQQKSSQAPKLLFHYYDKDFNNEADTPDNFQSRRPNTSFCFLDIRSPGLGDTAMYLCATSNRPGGLQAETQYFGPGTRLLVL.

CDR3 protein: CSATLAGGPYEQFF. CDR3 in DNA: TGCAGTGCGACCCTAGCGGGAGGGCCCTACGAGCAGTTCTTC. The chain uses TRBV20-1 and TRBJ2-1; 12 nucleotides match TRBD2. Germline CDR1 DFQATT, CDR2 SNEGSKA (reference sequence). J was trimmed by 10 bases and V by 6 bases; bases with no gene match: 10. This CDR3 comprises 14 residues.

V gene TRBV10-3 combines with J gene TRBJ2-3; tentative D call: TRBD1 (5 bases). V gave up 6 bases and J gave up 2 bases, with 9 bases separating them. The CDR3 consists of 13 residues. CDR1 is ENHRY, CDR2 SYGVKD, per germline. CDR3 nucleotide sequence: TGTGCCATCAGCCTGACAGACACAGATACGCAGTATTTT. Translated, it gives CAISLTDTDTQYF.

V gene TRBV5-6 combines with J gene TRBJ1-1, with D uncertain. V gave up 1 base and J gave up 0 bases, with 7 bases separating them. The germline CDR1 and CDR2 sequences are SGHDT and YYEEEE. The CDR3 has 14 amino acids. CDR3: CASSLQVMNTEAFF. CDR3 bases: TGTGCCAGCAGCTTGCAGGTTATGAACACTGAAGCTTTCTTT.

This clonotype has a single count. The germline gene is not matched at one end of the junction; a read error may be the cause. The chain links TRBV4-1 to TRBJ2-7, with 8 bases identical to TRBD1. The CDR3 is 17 amino acids. Germline V gives CDR1 MGHRA, CDR2 YSYEKL. In DNA, the CDR3 is TGCACCAGCAGCCGGGAACAGGGAGGACAGGGCCCAAACGAGCAGTACTTC. It codes for CTSSREQGGQGPNEQYF.

The J gene is TRBJ2-1, the V gene TRBV12-3 or TRBV12-4; D assignment may be TRBD1 or TRBD2 (5 bases each). The CDR3 loop spans 14 amino acids. The ends were cut back, 1 base at V and 7 bases at J, with 11 bases in the middle. CDR3 residues: CASSLGRDGNEQFF. The DNA for the CDR3 is TGTGCCAGCAGTTTAGGACGGGACGGAAATGAGCAGTTCTTC.

Turning to this clonotype: The junction departs from the called germline gene at one end, perhaps through a read error. V gene TRBV29-1 combines with J gene TRBJ2-5, with 9 bases lining up with TRBD1. The better agreement between TRBJ2-7 and the DNA end casts doubt on the J call. The germline V gene encodes CDR1 SQVTM and CDR2 ANQGSEA. The CDR3 is 13 residues long. The CDR3: CGVPGQGGYEQYF. CDR3 DNA sequence: TGCGGCGTTCCGGGACAGGGTGGCTACGAGCAGTACTTC.

This clonotype was counted a single time. The V and J genes are TRBV21-1 and TRBJ2-2; the table assigns TRBD1, which was not confirmed against the DNA. TRBV21-1 corresponds to a pseudogene. CDR3 length equals 18 residues. The chain's CDR3 is CASRYPNDRGKNTGELFF. DNA of the CDR3: TGTGCCAGCAGGTATCCGAACGACAGGGGAAAAAACACCGGGGAGCTGTTTTTT.

The V call is TRBV3-1, the J call TRBJ2-6; the D call may be TRBD1 or TRBD2 (6 bases each). V lost 0 bases and J lost 1, with 16 bases in between. Germline CDR1 and CDR2: LGHDT and YNNKEL (reference sequence). CDR3 length: 19 residues. CDR3 DNA: TGTGCCAGCAGCCAAGAGTTCACGGGGGCTAATTCTGGGGCCAACGTCCTGACTTTC. Encoded protein: CASSQEFTGANSGANVLTF. The variable domain in full, completed from reference TRBV3-1 and TRBJ2-6, reads DTAVSQTPKYLVTQMGNDKSIKCEQNLGHDTMYWYKQDSKKFLKIMFSYNNKELIINETVPNRFSPKSPDKAHLNLHINSLELGDSAVYFCASSQEFTGANSGANVLTFGAGSRLTVL.

Only a few counts were recorded for this clonotype. This sequence joins TRBV29-1 and TRBJ1-1; D is possibly TRBD1 (5 bases). V was shortened by 6 bases and J by 1 base, with 9 bases between the two germline ends. The CDR3 is 12 residues long. Germline CDR1 reads SQVTM; CDR2 reads ANQGSEA. CDR3 nucleotides: TGCAGCGTCCTACAGGAGAACACTGAAGCTTTCTTT. It yields the protein CSVLQENTEAFF.

This chain joins TRBV6-2 or TRBV6-3 and TRBJ1-5; D uncertain. V lost 7 bases and J 7 bases, leaving 20 bases between the germline ends. Germline values: CDR1 MNHEY, CDR2 SVGEGT. The CDR3 is 15 amino acids. The CDR3 protein is CASNTALGDNQPQHF. The CDR3 nucleotides are TGTGCCAGCAACACAGCGTTGGGAGATAACCAGCCCCAGCATTTT.

CDR3 loop: CASIRRGEDTQYF. The CDR3 bases are TGTGCCAGCATACGCCGGGGAGAAGATACGCAGTATTTT. This chain links TRBV2 with TRBJ2-3; a weak D match, TRBD2 (5 bases). CDR3 length: 13 amino acids. V lost 7 bases to trimming and J lost 5 bases, with 13 bases between them. Germline V lookup: CDR1 SNHLY, CDR2 FYNNEI.

The sample holds a few counts of this clonotype. The genes are TRBV29-1 and TRBJ1-2; possibly TRBD1 for D (6 bases). V was clipped by 7 bases and J by 4 bases, with 16 bases between them. Germline loops: CDR1 SQVTM, CDR2 ANQGSEA. This CDR3 is built from 13 residues. The chain's CDR3 is CSAQIGGGYGYTF. The CDR3 bases are TGCAGCGCCCAAATAGGGGGGGGCTATGGCTACACCTTC.